This T cell receptor beta chain is from a study of Graves' ophthalmopathy and Graves' hyperthyroidism. Study-wide results and caveats: Most thyroid clonotypes expanded beyond 0.001 frequency were also found in blood.

Comments on this clonotype: Antigen: not known.

No donor had other autoimmune disease, uncontrolled infection, pregnancy or lactation. Clinicians made diagnoses from clinical symptoms, serum thyroxine, TRAb, thyroid ultrasound and orbital computed tomography. Transcripts of RNA were the source for amplifying TCR beta CDR3 regions. First-round RT-PCR with HTBI primers preceded a second-round multiplex PCR. TCRdb processed the multiplex PCR reads anew with MiXCR; each CDR3 protein has one entry. The repertoire has roughly 500,000 distinct CDR3 sequences, around 15% of them found once; the top ten carry approximately 9.8%. Trimming stripped 0 bases from V and 5 bases from J, with 8 bases between. CDR1 is KGHSH and CDR2 is LQKENI in the germline V gene. This CDR3 is built from 14 residues.

This chain connects TRBV18 to TRBJ1-5; D is unclear. The sequenced material came from blood. The sequence derives from a woman aged 25 to 39 with Graves' ophthalmopathy. The CDR3 bases are TGTGCCAGCTCACCACCGAACAGTTATCAGCCCCAGCATTTT. Its translation: CASSPPNSYQPQHF.